This is a list of T cell receptor beta chains from one sample in a study of blood T cell repertoires in COVID-19. Clones were read by immunoSEQ multiplex PCR, and TCRdb kept only the in-frame ones, dropping some. Of about 330,000 clones listed, approximately 88% were seen once; the top ten hold over 4.5%. The sample comprised PBMCs or T cells enriched from blood (not recorded which). The receptors were gathered from a man aged 30 to 39 who had recovered from COVID-19. Both conserved end residues are part of each CDR3. D genes are given only for firm matches. Some rows mark clone size as missing; the rest say once, few, many or name a class of expanded clone.

>TRBJ2-1|once|-|TRBV30
TGTGCCTGGAGTGGGCAGGCGTATGAGCAGTTCTTC
CAWSGQAYEQFF
>TRBJ2-3|-|TRBD2|TRBV27
TGTGCCAGCAGAAACATAGCGGGGGGTTCAGATACGCAGTATTTT
CASRNIAGGSDTQYF
>TRBJ2-7|-|TRBD1|TRBV28
TGTGCCAGCAGCCCCCCAACAGGGGCCTACGAGCAGTACTTC
CASSPPTGAYEQYF
>TRBJ1-1|-|TRBD1|TRBV30
TGTGCCTGGAGGGGGACAGGGGTGAAAGCTTTCTTT
CAWRGTGVKAFF
>TRBJ2-5|-|TRBD2|TRBV5-1
TGCGCCAGCAGCTTGATTGCGGGGGAGGAGACCCAGTACTTC
CASSLIAGEETQYF
>TRBJ2-7|-|TRBD1|TRBV28
TGTGCCAGCAGGGGACAGGCGCTGGGATACGTCAGCTCCTACGAGCAGTACTTC
CASRGQALGYVSSYEQYF
>TRBJ2-3|-|TRBD1|TRBV5-1
TGCGCCAGCAGCTTCGGGCAGGGGGCAGATACGCAGTATTTT
CASSFGQGADTQYF
>TRBJ2-1|-|TRBD1|TRBV28
TGTGCCAGCAGTGACAGGGTGGTCTCGGATGAGCAGTTCTTC
CASSDRVVSDEQFF
>TRBJ1-2|-|-|TRBV30
TGTGCCTGGAGGGGGGCTGGCTATGGCTACACCTTC
CAWRGAGYGYTF
>TRBJ1-5|once|-|TRBV10-2
TGCGCCAGCAGTGACCGAGCGGGGCAGCCCCAGCATTTT
CASSDRAGQPQHF
>TRBJ1-3|-|-|TRBV9
TGTGCCAGCAGCGTCTCAGGGGATGCTGGAAACACCATATATTTT
CASSVSGDAGNTIYF
>TRBJ2-7|-|-|TRBV5-4
TGTGCCAGCAGCCCCCCGGGACTTTCCTACGAGCAGTACTTC
CASSPPGLSYEQYF
>TRBJ2-2|few|-|TRBV5-1
TGCGCCAGCAGTTCCGGGACTTGGGCCGGGGAGCTGTTTTTT
CASSSGTWAGELFF
>TRBJ2-1|-|TRBD2|TRBV3-1/TRBV3-2
TGTGCCAGCAGCCTTTTAGCGGGGCCCTCCTACAATGAGCAGTTCTTC
CASSLLAGPSYNEQFF
>TRBJ1-1|-|-|TRBV6-5
TGTGCCACCAACCTCGGGGGGACTGAAGCTTTCTTT
CATNLGGTEAFF
>TRBJ1-2|-|-|TRBV24-1
TGTGCCACCAGTGACACAGGATACTATGGCTACACCTTC
CATSDTGYYGYTF
>TRBJ2-1|-|TRBD1|TRBV5-1
TGCGCCAGCAGCCAGACAGGGTCGGGCAATGAGCAGTTCTTC
CASSQTGSGNEQFF
>TRBJ2-1|-|TRBD2|TRBV5-5
TGTGCCAGCAGCGCATCTAGCGGGGTGGGTAATGAGCAGTTCTTC
CASSASSGVGNEQFF
>TRBJ2-1|-|-|TRBV5-4
TGTGCCAGCAGCTTGGTGGGGGGTTCAAGGTACAATGAGCAGTTCTTC
CASSLVGGSRYNEQFF
>TRBJ2-1|-|-|TRBV5-1
TGCGCCAGCAGCTTGGGCGGGGTTCAGGGCAATGAGCAGTTCTTC
CASSLGGVQGNEQFF
>TRBJ1-4|-|-|TRBV15
TGTGCCACCAGCTCAAACGGGAACCTGGGGGAAAAACTGTTTTTT
CATSSNGNLGEKLFF
>TRBJ2-2|few|TRBD1|TRBV6-8
TGTGCCAGCACACCAGAGGGACAGTCGAACACCGGGGAGCTGTTTTTT
CASTPEGQSNTGELFF
>TRBJ1-4|-|-|TRBV6-5
TGTGCCAGCAGTTACTCCGCGGGAATTAATGAAAAACTGTTTTTT
CASSYSAGINEKLFF
>TRBJ1-2|-|TRBD1|TRBV10-3
TGTGCCATCAGTGGGGGACAGGGGATCGGTGGCTACACCTTC
CAISGGQGIGGYTF
>TRBJ2-7|-|TRBD2|TRBV3-1/TRBV3-2
TGTGCCAGCAGCCGTGGACTAGCGGGGGCCTACGAGCAGTACTTC
CASSRGLAGAYEQYF
>TRBJ2-7|few|TRBD1|TRBV5-1
TGCGCCAGCAGCTTGAGTGGGACAGGGATTGGCTACGAGCAGTACTTC
CASSLSGTGIGYEQYF
>TRBJ2-1|-|TRBD2|TRBV4-2
TGTGCCAGCAGCCAAGAAGCTAGCGGGGGGCCCAATGAGCAGTTCTTC
CASSQEASGGPNEQFF